The clone carrying this TCR beta chain occurred many times. Germline trimming cut 1 base from V and 10 bases from J; bases unmatched to any gene: 3. Per the germline V gene, CDR1 is MGHRA and CDR2 is YSYEKL. CDR3 size: 15 residues. The sample comes from a study of neurological immune-mediated disorders. PBMCs numbering 2 million and stored at -80 C yielded the unsorted libraries. The cDNA was generated by 5'RACE with 10-nucleotide random UMIs. The output of every sequencing run exceeded 160 million TCR-beta sequences, derived from 15-18 subjects. TCRdb reprocessed the 5' RACE reads with MiXCR, giving one entry per CDR3 protein. The top ten hold about 1.1% of the sample, which has approximately 86,000 distinct CDR3 sequences, just over 2.5% seen once.

Source material: PBMCs. This TCR was recovered from a woman in her thirties with multiple sclerosis. The gene calls are TRBV4-1 and TRBJ2-1; 14 bases agree with TRBD2. CDR3 amino acids: CASSQAGLAGDEQFF. The CDR3 DNA sequence: TGCGCCAGCAGCCAAGCGGGACTAGCGGGAGACGAGCAGTTCTTC.